This T cell receptor beta chain was identified in a study of CD8+ T cells in alopecia areata. Isolated RNA was reverse transcribed into cDNA used as the sequencing template. Sequencing was performed with immunoSEQ multiplex PCR; in TCRdb, only in-frame clones are kept and a portion is missing. There are some 170,000 clones in the sample; 40% to 65% occur only once, and about 10% lies in the top ten. The V and J ends lost 3 bases and 5 bases respectively, with 4 bases between them. CDR3 length: 10 amino acids. Germline values: CDR1 SQVTM, CDR2 ANQGSEA. This clone was detected only a few times. As yet, its antigen is unknown. Different DNA sequences within this sample yield the same CDR3. Broader study findings: With just one nonresponder, it is still uncertain whether baseline CD8+ expansion relates to response.

The treatment: oral pan-JAK inhibitor, 5-10 mg twice daily. This clonotype originated in a human donor with alopecia areata. The V gene is TRBV29-1, the J gene TRBJ1-1; no definite D call. The starting material was CD8+ T cells sorted from blood, obtained at week 24, from a patient treated with tofacitinib. The CDR3 region is CSVEGTEAFF. For the CDR3, the DNA is TGCAGCGTTGAGGGGACTGAAGCTTTCTTT. The whole variable domain, remainder taken from reference TRBV29-1 and TRBJ1-1, is SAVISQKPSRDICQRGTSLTIQCQVDSQVTMMFWYRQQPGQSLTLIATANQGSEATYESGFVIDKFPISRPNLTFSTLTVSNMSPEDSSIYLCSVEGTEAFFGQGTRLTVV.